One and the same sample provided the 23 T cell receptor beta chains below, sequenced in a study of cytomegalovirus exposure and HLA in healthy donors. 60 Vbeta and 13 Jbeta primers were used in PCR. The repertoire was sequenced with immunoSEQ multiplex PCR; TCRdb's copy has only in-frame clones and lacks some. The table has around 130,000 clones, about 85% seen once. The sample consisted of PBMCs. The receptors here all came from a boy aged 10-17 years in good health and CMV-seronegative.

The J gene is TRBJ2-5, the V gene TRBV14; 7 bases fit TRBD2. Germline V gives CDR1 SGHDN, CDR2 FVKESK. J lost 7 bases, V lost 3 bases, and 5 bases had no gene match. The CDR3 is made up of 13 amino acids. The CDR3 DNA reads TGTGCCAGCAGCCACACTAGCGTTTGGACCCAGTACTTC. This translates into CASSHTSVWTQYF.

The V call is TRBV2, the J call TRBJ2-3, with 11 bases aligning to TRBD2. The CDR3 consists of 16 residues. CDR1 SNHLY and CDR2 FYNNEI come from the germline V gene. The V gene end was trimmed by 6 bases and the J gene end by 2 bases; junction bases not matched to a gene: 7. CDR3 in DNA: TGTGCCAGCAGGTTACTAGCGGGGGCGTCCACAGATACGCAGTATTTT. Translating it yields CASRLLAGASTDTQYF.

This clone was counted a few times. The rearrangement uses TRBV19 and TRBJ1-6; 9 nucleotides match TRBD1. Per the germline V gene, CDR1 is LNHDA and CDR2 is SQIVND (reference sequence). After removal of 5 bases from V and 7 bases from J, the junction contained 3 bases not matched to a gene. The CDR3 loop spans 14 amino acids. For the CDR3, the DNA is TGTGCCAGTAGTGATGGACAGGGGAATTCACCCCTCCACTTT. Its translation: CASSDGQGNSPLHF.

This sequence joins TRBV15 and TRBJ1-1; 8 nucleotides agree with TRBD1. The CDR3 loop spans 13 amino acids. The germline CDR1 and CDR2 sequences are LNHNV and YYDKDF (reference sequence). J was trimmed by 9 bases and V by 2 bases; bases with no gene match: 5. CDR3 region: CATSRTDRGKAFF. Here the CDR3 DNA reads TGTGCCACCAGCAGAACAGACAGGGGCAAAGCTTTCTTT.

The chain employs TRBV7-2 and TRBJ2-7; 8 positions match TRBD1. Losses at the gene ends were 4 bases for V and 2 bases for J; bases not matched to a gene: 4. The CDR3 spans 14 residues. The V gene's germline CDR1 is SGHTA and CDR2 FQGNSA. In DNA, the CDR3 is TGTGCCAGCAGCTGGACAGGGAATACCTACGAGCAGTACTTC. This sequence encodes CASSWTGNTYEQYF.

This chain links TRBV7-9 with TRBJ2-1, with TRBD2 matching over 12 bases. The CDR3 contains 15 residues. Trimming at V came to 5 bases and at J to 4 bases, leaving 3 bases not matched to a gene. Germline lookup yields CDR1 SEHNR and CDR2 FQNEAQ (reference sequence). DNA of the CDR3: TGTGCCAGCAGCAAACTAGCGGGGGGATACAATGAGCAGTTCTTC. This encodes CASSKLAGGYNEQFF.

This chain uses TRBV6-6 with TRBJ1-2; D is unclear. From germline, CDR1 is MNHNY and CDR2 SVGAGI (reference sequence). Trimming took 6 bases from V and 0 from J, leaving 8 bases between them. This CDR3 is 13 amino acids long. The CDR3 sequence: CASSFSSNYGYTF. The CDR3 DNA sequence: TGTGCCAGCAGCTTCAGTTCTAACTATGGCTACACCTTC.

The DNA of the CDR3 is TGTGCCGCTTACAGCAACACTGAAGCTTTCTTT. Its translation is CAAYSNTEAFF. The V call is TRBV27, the J call TRBJ1-1; D gene uncertain. Germline loops: CDR1 MNHEY, CDR2 SMNVEV (reference sequence). The V end was cut by 11 bases, the J end by 2 bases, with 9 bases between. This CDR3 contains 11 residues.

The J gene is TRBJ1-1, the V gene TRBV18; 8 positions agree with TRBD1. Trimming removed 5 bases from V and 2 bases from J; junction bases left unmatched: 7. The CDR3 loop spans 15 amino acids. The germline CDR1 and CDR2 sequences are KGHSH and LQKENI. The CDR3 sequence: CASSFRTGINTEAFF. Here the CDR3 DNA reads TGTGCCAGCTCATTCCGGACAGGGATTAACACTGAAGCTTTCTTT.

V is TRBV7-2 and J is TRBJ2-3; 14 bases map to TRBD2. After removal of 5 bases from V and 2 bases from J, the junction contained 9 bases not matched to a gene. CDR3 length: 18 amino acids. Germline loops: CDR1 SGHTA, CDR2 FQGNSA. The CDR3 coding sequence is TGTGCCAGCAGCCCCGGCCGACTAGCGGGGGGGTACACAGATACGCAGTATTTT. This codes for CASSPGRLAGGYTDTQYF.

The rearrangement uses TRBV2 and TRBJ2-4; 7 nucleotides align to TRBD2. Germline V CDR1 and CDR2: SNHLY, FYNNEI. V was clipped by 2 bases and J by 1 base; unmatched bases: 8. The CDR3 runs to 17 residues. The CDR3, as DNA: TGTGCCAGCAGTGAAAGGGGAAGCGGGGCGGCCAAAAACATTCAGTACTTC. Protein: CASSERGSGAAKNIQYF.

Comments on this clone: Other nucleotide sequences in the sample specify the same CDR3. The chain is built from TRBV6-1 and TRBJ1-2, with TRBD1 as a possible D gene (5 bases). The CDR3 totals 14 residues. Trimming stripped 4 bases from V and 8 bases from J, with 17 bases between. Germline loops: CDR1 MNHNS, CDR2 SASEGT. In DNA form, the CDR3 reads TGTGCCAGCAGTGGGGGGGAGACTGCATGGGGCTACACCTTC. Amino acids: CASSGGETAWGYTF.

The chain couples TRBV5-5 to TRBJ1-5; D is perhaps TRBD1 (5 bases). Germline V gene data show CDR1 as SGHKS and CDR2 as YYEKEE (reference sequence). CDR3 length: 14 amino acids. Trimming took off 4 bases at V and 3 bases at J, with 11 bases between the two ends. The CDR3 coding sequence is TGTGCCAGCAGCGGACATTTCACCAATCAGCCCCAGCATTTT. Protein sequence: CASSGHFTNQPQHF.

This chain joins TRBV18 and TRBJ2-1; 7 nucleotides line up with TRBD1. With V trimmed by 6 bases and J by 9 bases, 14 bases remained unmatched. Germline CDR1 and CDR2: KGHSH and LQKENI. The CDR3 sequence is 15 residues long. CDR3 nucleotides: TGTGCCAGCTCTCCAACAACGGACAGGAGGTCTGAGCAGTTCTTC. This codes for CASSPTTDRRSEQFF. The variable domain in full, completed from reference TRBV18 and TRBJ2-1, reads NAGVMQNPRHLVRRRGQEARLRCSPMKGHSHVYWYRQLPEEGLKFMVYLQKENIIDESGMPKERFSAEFPKEGPSILRIQQVVRGDSAAYFCASSPTTDRRSEQFFGPGTRLTVL.

The chain has TRBV19 and TRBJ2-3; maybe TRBD2 (7 bases). Deletions cut 4 bases from V and 4 bases from J, with 15 bases between. There are 15 residues in the CDR3. Germline loops: CDR1 LNHDA, CDR2 SQIVND (reference sequence). CDR3 nucleotide sequence: TGTGCCAGTAGTAACCGGGGGGCGGGGGCAGATACGCAGTATTTT. Its protein is CASSNRGAGADTQYF.

This rearrangement joins TRBV5-1 to TRBJ1-2, with 12 bases that match TRBD1. The CDR3 runs to 16 residues. V was pared by 0 bases and J by 7 bases, with 7 bases of the junction left unmatched. Germline loops: CDR1 SGHRS, CDR2 YFSETQ. This chain's CDR3 is CASSLARGTGGSGYTF. CDR3 in DNA: TGCGCCAGCAGCTTGGCCAGGGGGACAGGGGGCTCTGGCTACACCTTC.

With regard to this clone: One junction end does not reproduce the germline sequence, and a read error may be involved. This chain connects TRBV7-9 to TRBJ1-1; D is perhaps TRBD1 (6 bases). This CDR3 spans 12 amino acids. The germline CDR1 and CDR2 sequences are SEHNR and FQNEAQ (reference sequence). CDR3 region: CSSRPGGGEAFF. The CDR3 region has the DNA TGTTCCAGCAGACCCGGCGGGGGCGAAGCTTTCTTT. Variable domain in full (rest from reference TRBV7-9 and TRBJ1-1): DTGVSQNPRHKITKRGQNVTFRCDPISEHNRLYWYRQTLGQGPEFLTYFQNEAQLEKSRLLSDRFSAERPKGSFSTLEIQRTEQGDSAMYLCSSRPGGGEAFFGQGTRLTVV.

This chain uses TRBV5-1 with TRBJ1-3; D gene ambiguous. Between the trimmed V and J ends, which lost 4 bases and 0 bases, there was a span of 11 bases. This CDR3 has 15 residues. Germline V gene lookup returns CDR1 SGHRS and CDR2 YFSETQ. In DNA form, the CDR3 reads TGCGCCAGCAGCCCCGGGTTGGACTCTGGAAACACCATATATTTT. Amino acid sequence: CASSPGLDSGNTIYF.

This chain uses TRBV27 with TRBJ1-2; TRBD1 agrees at 7 bases. This CDR3 region has 14 residues. Trimming at V came to 6 bases and at J to 4 bases, leaving 8 bases not matched to a gene. Germline CDR1 reads MNHEY; CDR2 reads SMNVEV (reference sequence). The CDR3 region is CASRLRTGGYGYTF. CDR3 nucleotides: TGTGCCAGCAGACTGAGGACAGGAGGCTATGGCTACACCTTC.

This clone was counted between two and nine times. The sample has other DNA sequences that encode this CDR3 too. J is TRBJ1-2 and V is TRBV6-5; 8 nucleotides match TRBD1. With V trimmed by 0 bases and J by 1 base, 1 base remained unmatched. The CDR3 totals 15 residues. From germline, CDR1 is MNHEY and CDR2 SVGAGI. The CDR3 coding sequence is TGTGCCAGCAGTTACTCCGGACAGGGTAACTATGGCTACACCTTC. Its translation is CASSYSGQGNYGYTF.

This clone occurred a few times. The J gene is TRBJ1-2, the V gene TRBV4-3; 9 bases match TRBD1. CDR3 length: 14 residues. With 0 bases clipped from V and 8 bases from J, the junction kept 4 bases outside the gene matches. CDR1 LGHNA and CDR2 YSLEER come from the germline V gene. In DNA form, the CDR3 reads TGCGCCAGCAGCCAAGAGGGGACAGGGTCCGGCTACACCTTC. Translated: CASSQEGTGSGYTF.

This chain joins TRBV30 and TRBJ2-1; 7 nucleotides align to TRBD2. Per germline, CDR1 GTSNPN and CDR2 SVGIG (reference sequence). V was pared by 0 bases and J by 11 bases, with 10 bases of the junction left unmatched. This CDR3 is 14 amino acids long. CDR3 protein: CAWSVSWTSNKQFF. For the CDR3, the DNA is TGTGCCTGGAGTGTAAGTTGGACTAGTAATAAGCAGTTCTTC. Together with reference TRBV30 and TRBJ2-1, the CDR3 gives the full variable domain: SQTIHQWPATLVQPVGSPLSLECTVEGTSNPNLYWYRQAAGRGLQLLFYSVGIGQISSEVPQNLSASRPQDRQFILSSKKLLLSDSGFYLCAWSVSWTSNKQFFGPGTRLTVL.

The J gene is TRBJ1-2, the V gene TRBV18; D not certain. V was shortened by 3 bases and J by 8 bases, with 16 bases between the two germline ends. Germline lookup yields CDR1 KGHSH and CDR2 LQKENI. CDR3 size: 14 residues. CDR3 loop: CASSPQRGPGGYTF. DNA of the CDR3: TGTGCCAGCTCACCGCAACGAGGCCCCGGAGGCTACACCTTC. Full variable domain (outside the CDR3, taken from reference TRBV18 and TRBJ1-2): NAGVMQNPRHLVRRRGQEARLRCSPMKGHSHVYWYRQLPEEGLKFMVYLQKENIIDESGMPKERFSAEFPKEGPSILRIQQVVRGDSAAYFCASSPQRGPGGYTFGSGTRLTVV.